Presented here are 23 T cell receptor beta chains from one specimen sequenced in a study of blood T cell repertoires in COVID-19. TCRdb keeps only in-frame clones here, not all; method: immunoSEQ multiplex PCR. This sample has about 300,000 clones; 85% to 90% occur once, and the top ten carry approximately 6.5%. Sequencing was done on a sample of peripheral blood. These receptors all come from a woman aged 45 to 65 with COVID-19, enrolled during active disease.

This chain connects TRBV7-9 to TRBJ2-7, with D perhaps TRBD1 (6 bases). Germline V gene lookup returns CDR1 SEHNR and CDR2 FQNEAQ (reference sequence). V dropped 1 base and J dropped 7 bases, with 14 bases sitting between them. This CDR3 has 14 residues. In DNA form, the CDR3 reads TGTGCCAGCAGCTTAGTCCTGGGGGCGCGGGAGCAGTACTTC. Translating gives CASSLVLGAREQYF.

This chain links TRBV6-5 with TRBJ2-5; TRBD1 matches 8 bases. V trimming: 6 bases; J trimming: 1 base; junction bases outside the gene matches: 7. Germline V gene sequence: CDR1 MNHEY, CDR2 SVGAGI. The CDR3 spans 15 residues. CDR3 sequence reads: CASRSDRGPQETQYF. In DNA form, the CDR3 reads TGTGCCAGCAGGTCCGACAGGGGCCCCCAAGAGACCCAGTACTTC.

This clone came up a few times. The genes are TRBV21-1 and TRBJ2-1; TRBD2 is taken as the D call from the table, unchecked against the DNA. TRBV21-1 is a known pseudogene. CDR3 length: 17 amino acids. CDR3 loop: CASIETSGSVYYNEQFF. CDR3 coding DNA: TGTGCCAGCATCGAGACTAGCGGGAGTGTTTACTACAATGAGCAGTTCTTC.

This rearrangement joins TRBV3-1 (or the pseudogene TRBV3-2) to TRBJ2-1; a weak D match, TRBD2 (6 bases). The CDR3 extends over 16 amino acids. Germline V CDR1 and CDR2: LGHDT, YNNKEL (reference sequence). The ends were cut back, 4 bases at V and 1 base at J, with 14 bases in the middle. CDR3 sequence: CASSLGLHPSYNEQFF. CDR3 DNA sequence: TGTGCCAGCAGCCTCGGACTACACCCTTCCTACAATGAGCAGTTCTTC.

The V call is TRBV3-1 (or the pseudogene TRBV3-2), the J call TRBJ1-1; perhaps TRBD1 as D (5 bases). CDR1 LGHDT and CDR2 YNNKEL come from the germline V gene (reference sequence). This CDR3 comprises 13 residues. The V end lost 3 bases, the J end lost 5 bases, and 10 bases lay between the germline ends. The CDR3 DNA is TGTGCCAGCAGCCACAGACAGCCTACTGAAGCTTTCTTT. It encodes CASSHRQPTEAFF.

CDR3 amino acids: CASSPLPPTGTRIYEQYF. As DNA, the CDR3 is TGTGCCAGCTCACCACTTCCCCCGACCGGGACACGGATCTACGAGCAGTACTTC. This chain uses TRBV18 with TRBJ2-7; tentative D call: TRBD1 (6 bases). The CDR3 runs 18 residues. Trimming stripped 1 base from V and 3 bases from J, with 22 bases between. CDR1 KGHSH and CDR2 LQKENI come from the germline V gene.

This clone was observed a single time. This rearrangement joins TRBV6-2 or TRBV6-3 to TRBJ2-7, with 11 positions matching TRBD2. Germline trimming cut 10 bases from V and 6 bases from J; bases unmatched to any gene: 17. The CDR3 is made up of 16 amino acids. Germline V CDR1 and CDR2: MNHEY, SVGEGT. CDR3 bases: TGTGCCACCACCCCATGGGACCAACTAGCGGGAGCCGAGCAGTACTTC. Residues: CATTPWDQLAGAEQYF.

This chain uses TRBV25-1 with TRBJ2-2; D is unclear. The CDR3 has 14 amino acids. CDR1 is MGHDK and CDR2 is SYGVNS in the germline V gene. Trimming stripped 1 base from V and 1 base from J, with 4 bases between. CDR3 region: CASSEFWNTGELFF. The CDR3 nucleotides are TGTGCCAGCAGTGAATTCTGGAACACCGGGGAGCTGTTTTTT.

This chain links TRBV7-3 with TRBJ2-1, with 9 nucleotides matching TRBD1. The CDR3 runs to 15 residues. Germline-derived CDR1 and CDR2 are SGHTA and FQGTGA. V dropped 4 bases and J dropped 6; count of bases not matched to a gene: 7. The CDR3 loop is CASSSTGQGGNEQFF. CDR3 DNA: TGTGCCAGCAGCTCCACGGGACAGGGTGGCAATGAGCAGTTCTTC.

The chain is built from TRBV7-2 and TRBJ1-3; 7 nucleotides line up with TRBD1. The length of the CDR3 is 16 residues. V gave up 4 bases and J gave up 6 bases; unmatched junction bases: 12. Germline CDR1 is SGHTA and CDR2 is FQGNSA. In nucleotides, the CDR3 is TGTGCCAGCAGCTCGAGGGACAGTTTGGTTGAAAACACCATATATTTT. It yields the protein CASSSRDSLVENTIYF. Variable domain in full (rest from reference TRBV7-2 and TRBJ1-3): GAGVSQSPSNKVTEKGKDVELRCDPISGHTALYWYRQSLGQGLEFLIYFQGNSAPDKSGLPSDRFSAERTGGSVSTLTIQRTQQEDSAVYLCASSSRDSLVENTIYFGEGSWLTVV.

This chain uses TRBV11-2 with TRBJ2-4; unclear D gene. The V end was cut by 5 bases, the J end by 0 bases, with 11 bases between. The CDR3 runs to 15 residues. Germline V CDR1 and CDR2: SGHAT, FQNNGV. The CDR3 DNA reads TGTGCCAGCAGCGCTCCGCAGCGAGCCAAAAACATTCAGTACTTC. The encoded protein is CASSAPQRAKNIQYF.

The genes are TRBV12-3 or TRBV12-4 and TRBJ1-1; D possibly corresponds to TRBD1 (6 bases). The CDR3 has 12 amino acids. Deletions cut 4 bases from V and 3 bases from J, with 6 bases between. CDR3 region: CASSSGDTEAFF. The CDR3 region has the DNA TGTGCCAGCAGTTCAGGGGACACTGAAGCTTTCTTT.

Note on this clone: Other DNA variants within this sample encode the same CDR3. This chain links TRBV18 with TRBJ2-1; TRBD2 might be the D (6 bases). Trimming removed 3 bases from V and 3 bases from J, with 6 bases in between. This CDR3 contains 13 residues. The V gene's germline CDR1 is KGHSH and CDR2 LQKENI. The CDR3 sequence: CASSPGLYNEQFF. The CDR3 DNA is TGTGCCAGCTCACCGGGACTCTACAATGAGCAGTTCTTC.

J is TRBJ2-7 and V is TRBV9; a weak D match, TRBD2 (5 bases). The CDR3 covers 14 residues. Trimming took off 0 bases at V and 3 bases at J, with 10 bases between the two ends. Germline V gene sequence: CDR1 SGDLS, CDR2 YYNGEE. CDR3 bases: TGTGCCAGCAGCGTAGGGGGAGCAGGCTACGAGCAGTACTTC. It specifies CASSVGGAGYEQYF.

The V and J genes are TRBV5-4 and TRBJ1-6; D is ambiguous. Between the trimmed V and J ends, which lost 6 bases and 0 bases, there was a span of 16 bases. CDR1 and CDR2 from the germline V gene are SGHNT and YYREEE (reference sequence). This CDR3 is built from 17 residues. The CDR3, as DNA: TGTGCCAGCAACACGGGAGGAGGAAGCTCCTATAATTCACCCCTCCACTTT. It encodes CASNTGGGSSYNSPLHF.

CDR3 residues: CATSTNRLAGNNEQFF. Written as DNA, the CDR3 is TGTGCCACCAGCACAAATAGACTAGCGGGCAACAATGAGCAGTTCTTC. The chain carries TRBV15 and TRBJ2-1; 10 bases agree with TRBD2. Germline CDR1 reads LNHNV; CDR2 reads YYDKDF (reference sequence). CDR3 length: 16 amino acids. V was clipped by 4 bases and J by 5 bases; unmatched bases: 8.

This chain joins TRBV6-5 and TRBJ2-7; D may be TRBD1 (6 bases). V was shortened by 6 bases and J by 0 bases, with 12 bases between the two germline ends. Germline CDR1 MNHEY, CDR2 SVGAGI. The CDR3 loop spans 14 amino acids. The CDR3 bases are TGTGCCAGCAGATCGACAGGTTCCTCCTACGAGCAGTACTTC. Amino acids: CASRSTGSSYEQYF.

This clone was counted between two and nine times. This chain uses TRBV7-8 with TRBJ1-1; tentatively, D is TRBD1 (5 bases). V was trimmed by 2 bases and J by 3 bases, leaving 13 bases between them. The CDR3 is 15 residues long. The V gene's germline CDR1 is SGHVS and CDR2 FQNEAQ. CDR3 nucleotide sequence: TGTGCCAGCAGCTTACGGAGGGGTTGGGACACTGAAGCTTTCTTT. Translated: CASSLRRGWDTEAFF.

This chain links TRBV29-1 with TRBJ2-2; D perhaps matches TRBD1 (9 bases). Germline CDR1 is SQVTM and CDR2 is ANQGSEA. V lost 7 bases to trimming and J lost 4 bases, with 19 bases between them. This CDR3 contains 15 residues. In nucleotides, the CDR3 is TGCAGCGCCCGGGGGGGGACAGGGACCACCGGGGAGCTGTTTTTT. Its protein product is CSARGGTGTTGELFF.

This rearrangement joins TRBV30 to TRBJ2-7, with 9 nucleotides matching TRBD2. CDR1 is GTSNPN and CDR2 is SVGIG in the germline V gene (reference sequence). Losses at the gene ends were 8 bases for V and 0 bases for J; bases not matched to a gene: 5. This CDR3 is 13 amino acids long. This chain's CDR3 is CAGTAGGSYEQYF. Written as DNA, the CDR3 is TGTGCCGGAACAGCGGGAGGCTCCTACGAGCAGTACTTC. The full variable domain, rest sourced from reference TRBV30 and TRBJ2-7, is SQTIHQWPATLVQPVGSPLSLECTVEGTSNPNLYWYRQAAGRGLQLLFYSVGIGQISSEVPQNLSASRPQDRQFILSSKKLLLSDSGFYLCAGTAGGSYEQYFGPGTRLTVT.

The chain joins TRBV9 to TRBJ1-1, with 9 bases lining up with TRBD1. With V trimmed by 0 bases and J by 6 bases, 12 bases remained unmatched. The CDR3 has 17 amino acids. Germline values: CDR1 SGDLS, CDR2 YYNGEE. The CDR3 here is CASSVDFVGQGSPEAFF. The CDR3 nucleotides read TGTGCCAGCAGCGTAGACTTTGTGGGACAGGGCTCCCCTGAAGCTTTCTTT.

The gene calls are TRBV4-1 and TRBJ1-1, with TRBD1 identical over 7 bases. The CDR3 has 16 amino acids. Germline trimming cut 2 bases from V and 0 bases from J; bases unmatched to any gene: 6. The germline CDR1 and CDR2 sequences are MGHRA and YSYEKL. CDR3 residues: CASSQSFGQVNTEAFF. The CDR3 nucleotides read TGCGCCAGCAGCCAATCCTTCGGACAGGTGAACACTGAAGCTTTCTTT.

V and J are TRBV7-9 and TRBJ1-2; 8 positions agree with TRBD1. The V gene end was trimmed by 5 bases and the J gene end by 0 bases; junction bases not matched to a gene: 5. This CDR3 is built from 15 residues. The germline CDR1 and CDR2 sequences are SEHNR and FQNEAQ (reference sequence). The CDR3 nucleotides read TGTGCCAGCAGCCCACCGGGACAGGCTAACTATGGCTACACCTTC. It encodes CASSPPGQANYGYTF.